The 22 T cell receptor beta chains presented below share a single source sample, sequenced in a study of Ad26.COV2.S vaccination and SARS-CoV-2 variants. Sample treatment: some 20 received Ad26.COV2.S at low or high dose, single or two shots; five or six received placebo; per-sample allocation not given. On day 63 after the first injection, vaccine and placebo recipients gave samples. Sequencing used immunoSEQ multiplex PCR; TCRdb keeps in-frame clones, though not all of them. The data hold around 500,000 clones, with nearly 90% observed a single time. Sample: peripheral blood, taken in a trial of Ad26.COV2.S vaccine versus placebo. The source is a person aged 18-60 years who received the Ad26.COV2.S COVID-19 vaccine or a placebo.

Concerning this clone: Germline is not matched at one junction end, which may reflect a read error. This chain connects TRBV6-2 or TRBV6-3 to TRBJ2-1; TRBD1 matches at 9 bases. This CDR3 is 12 amino acids long. The germline gives CDR1 MNHEY, CDR2 SVGEGT. As DNA, the CDR3 is TGTGCCAGCAGTTACCGGGGGACAGGGCAGGTCTTC. Its translation: CASSYRGTGQVF.

The CDR3 sequence: CASRRLAGGHNEQFF. CDR3 in DNA: TGTGCCAGCAGGCGACTAGCGGGGGGGCACAATGAGCAGTTCTTC. The chain links TRBV27 to TRBJ2-1, with 14 bases aligning to TRBD2. Germline V gene lookup returns CDR1 MNHEY and CDR2 SMNVEV (reference sequence). The CDR3 consists of 15 residues. V lost 6 bases to trimming and J lost 5 bases; unmatched junction nucleotides: 3.

This rearrangement joins TRBV19 to TRBJ1-3, with D hard to call. V lost 6 bases, J lost 1 base, and 7 bases lay in between. This CDR3 is built from 13 residues. Germline CDR1 is LNHDA and CDR2 is SQIVND (reference sequence). CDR3 nucleotides: TGTGCCAGTAGGATCCCTTCTGGAAACACCATATATTTT. This codes for CASRIPSGNTIYF.

This rearrangement joins TRBV7-9 to TRBJ1-4; tentatively, D is TRBD1 (5 bases). Germline CDR1 reads SEHNR; CDR2 reads FQNEAQ (reference sequence). V shed 2 bases and J shed 8 bases, with 15 bases lying between them. This CDR3 contains 15 residues. The CDR3 loop is CASSLYVRENEKLFF. The CDR3 DNA reads TGTGCCAGCAGCTTATACGTCAGGGAAAACGAAAAACTGTTTTTT.

This rearrangement joins TRBV9 to TRBJ1-1, with D tentatively TRBD1 (5 bases). V was pared by 4 bases and J by 7 bases, with 8 bases between. Germline CDR1 is SGDLS and CDR2 is YYNGEE. The CDR3 spans 11 residues. This CDR3 is CASSSGGEAFF. For the CDR3, the DNA is TGTGCCAGCAGCTCGGGGGGTGAAGCTTTCTTT.

This chain links TRBV18 with TRBJ2-1; 12 bases are a match to TRBD1. The CDR3 runs 15 residues. Germline assignment: CDR1 KGHSH and CDR2 LQKENI. Trimming removed 4 bases from V and 6 bases from J; junction bases left unmatched: 4. The CDR3 loop reads CASSLGTGGFNEQFF. The CDR3 nucleotides are TGTGCCAGCTCACTGGGGACAGGGGGCTTCAATGAGCAGTTCTTC.

The rearrangement uses TRBV7-9 and TRBJ1-2, with no clear D. The CDR3 is 15 residues long. CDR1 and CDR2 from the germline V gene are SEHNR and FQNEAQ (reference sequence). Trimming stripped 2 bases from V and 4 bases from J, with 14 bases between. The CDR3 region is CASSLLPDIIYGYTF. Here the CDR3 DNA reads TGTGCCAGCAGCTTACTACCAGACATCATCTATGGCTACACCTTC.

The rearrangement links TRBV7-8 to TRBJ2-3; D not resolved. Per germline, CDR1 SGHVS and CDR2 FQNEAQ. V lost 5 bases and J 5 bases, leaving 11 bases between the germline ends. The CDR3 spans 13 residues. The CDR3: CASSARELDTQYF. CDR3 sequence (DNA): TGTGCCAGCAGCGCCCGAGAACTAGATACGCAGTATTTT.

The chain carries TRBV3-1 (or the pseudogene TRBV3-2) and TRBJ1-3, with D unresolved. The germline V and J ends were trimmed by 4 bases and 3 bases, with 13 bases remaining between them. This CDR3 comprises 15 residues. Germline V lookup: CDR1 LGHDT, CDR2 YNNKEL (reference sequence). The CDR3 here is CASSPAKPLGNTIYF. The DNA of the CDR3 is TGTGCCAGCAGCCCGGCTAAGCCCCTTGGAAACACCATATATTTT.

The chain uses TRBV6-2 or TRBV6-3 and TRBJ1-1; 7 positions match TRBD1. Germline values: CDR1 MNHEY, CDR2 SVGEGT. CDR3 length: 13 residues. J lost 4 bases, V lost 5 bases, and 4 bases had no gene match. CDR3 amino acids: CASSKDRATEAFF. CDR3 sequence (DNA): TGTGCCAGCAGTAAAGACAGGGCCACTGAAGCTTTCTTT.

This chain connects TRBV10-3 to TRBJ2-7, with D possibly being TRBD2 (6 bases). Germline CDR1 is ENHRY and CDR2 is SYGVKD. The CDR3 has 14 amino acids. With 6 bases removed from V and 4 bases from J, the gap between germline ends came to 16 bases. The CDR3 region is CAIRDSSGPYEQYF. The CDR3 coding sequence is TGTGCCATCAGGGATAGTAGCGGACCTTACGAGCAGTACTTC.

The rearrangement links TRBV6-1 to TRBJ2-7, with 10 bases lining up with TRBD1. J was trimmed by 4 bases and V by 1 base; bases with no gene match: 10. Looked up from germline, CDR1 is MNHNS and CDR2 is SASEGT. This CDR3 has 17 amino acids. CDR3 DNA: TGTGCCAGCAGTGAAGTTTGGACAGGGGGATTAACGTACGAGCAGTACTTC. It is translated as CASSEVWTGGLTYEQYF.

This chain links TRBV7-2 with TRBJ1-1, with 7 nucleotides matching TRBD1. V lost 1 base and J lost 1; bases outside the gene matches: 0. CDR3 size: 14 residues. Germline V gene sequence: CDR1 SGHTA, CDR2 FQGNSA. The CDR3 bases are TGTGCCAGCAGCTTAGGGACAGGGAACACTGAAGCTTTCTTT. Protein sequence: CASSLGTGNTEAFF.

V gene TRBV3-1 (or the pseudogene TRBV3-2) combines with J gene TRBJ1-1; D remains unclear. CDR3 length: 13 amino acids. Between the trimmed V and J ends, which lost 2 bases and 1 base, there was a span of 5 bases. The germline V gene has CDR1 LGHDT and CDR2 YNNKEL (reference sequence). The CDR3 region is CASSQTRNTEAFF. The DNA for the CDR3 is TGTGCCAGCAGCCAAACAAGGAACACTGAAGCTTTCTTT.

V usage is TRBV9 and J usage is TRBJ2-3; the D call may be TRBD1 or TRBD2 (5 bases each). The germline V gene has CDR1 SGDLS and CDR2 YYNGEE. This CDR3 spans 14 amino acids. Between the trimmed V and J ends, which lost 4 bases and 0 bases, there was a span of 9 bases. The DNA of the CDR3 is TGTGCCAGCAGCCTGGGACGAAGCACAGATACGCAGTATTTT. Residues: CASSLGRSTDTQYF.

This CDR3 reads CASSGASTDTQYF. DNA of the CDR3: TGTGCCAGCAGCGGGGCTAGCACAGATACGCAGTATTTT. The V and J genes are TRBV3-1 (or the pseudogene TRBV3-2) and TRBJ2-3, with a weak D call TRBD1 (5 bases). V dropped 5 bases and J dropped 0 bases, with 6 bases sitting between them. The CDR3 has 13 amino acids. The germline CDR1 and CDR2 sequences are LGHDT and YNNKEL (reference sequence).

This rearrangement joins TRBV28 to TRBJ2-7; perhaps D is TRBD1 or TRBD2 (5 bases each). Germline V CDR1 and CDR2: MDHEN, SYDVKM. CDR3 length equals 13 residues. The V gene lost 4 bases and the J gene lost 4 bases, with 11 bases spanning the gap. The CDR3: CASSSGTTYEQYF. CDR3 nucleotides: TGTGCCAGCAGTTCCGGGACGACGTACGAGCAGTACTTC.

In this sample, this clone turned up a few times. This chain uses TRBV7-9 with TRBJ1-6, with TRBD1 as a possible D gene (6 bases). Germline CDR1 SEHNR, CDR2 FQNEAQ (reference sequence). Trimming cost V 6 bases and J 7 bases, with 10 bases left between them. The CDR3 loop spans 13 amino acids. CDR3 sequence reads: CASRETGNSPLHF. The CDR3, as DNA: TGTGCCAGCAGGGAGACAGGCAATTCACCCCTCCACTTT. Together with reference TRBV7-9 and TRBJ1-6, the CDR3 gives the full variable domain: DTGVSQNPRHKITKRGQNVTFRCDPISEHNRLYWYRQTLGQGPEFLTYFQNEAQLEKSRLLSDRFSAERPKGSFSTLEIQRTEQGDSAMYLCASRETGNSPLHFGNGTRLTVT.

The sample holds one count of this clone. V gene TRBV7-3 combines with J gene TRBJ1-1; no reliable D call. CDR3 size: 13 residues. Germline V gene data show CDR1 as SGHTA and CDR2 as FQGTGA. Trimming took 0 bases from V and 4 from J, leaving 6 bases between them. The CDR3 bases are TGTGCCAGCAGCTTAACGTTGGCCACTGAAGCTTTCTTT. Its protein is CASSLTLATEAFF.

The gene calls are TRBV7-2 and TRBJ2-1, with 15 bases fitting TRBD2. Germline V gene sequence: CDR1 SGHTA, CDR2 FQGNSA. This CDR3 spans 15 amino acids. The V gene end was trimmed by 4 bases and the J gene end by 6 bases; junction bases not matched to a gene: 1. The DNA for the CDR3 is TGTGCCAGCAGCTCGGGACTAGCGGGGGGCAATGAGCAGTTCTTC. Its protein product is CASSSGLAGGNEQFF.

V usage is TRBV6-5 and J usage is TRBJ1-1, with D unclear. CDR1 and CDR2 from the germline V gene are MNHEY and SVGAGI. The ends were cut back, 0 bases at V and 4 bases at J, with 12 bases in the middle. This CDR3 has 15 residues. The CDR3 protein is CASSYSNWRLTEAFF. The CDR3 DNA reads TGTGCCAGCAGTTACTCGAATTGGCGGCTCACTGAAGCTTTCTTT.

The rearrangement uses TRBV6-1 and TRBJ1-4; TRBD1 might be the D (6 bases). CDR3 size: 15 residues. Germline V gives CDR1 MNHNS, CDR2 SASEGT. V lost 6 bases and J 5 bases, leaving 16 bases between the germline ends. The DNA of the CDR3 is TGTGCCAGCAGCCGCGGGGTGACAGGAAATGAAAAACTGTTTTTT. It codes for CASSRGVTGNEKLFF.